The subject of this entry is one TCR beta chain. This sample stems from a study of OX40 agonist ivuxolimab in advanced cancers. Study at large: The dose-escalation group included hepatocellular carcinoma, melanoma, renal cell carcinoma and head and neck cancer.

Assay used: immunoSEQ multiplex PCR; TCRdb lists only in-frame clones, some missing. The data hold over 40,000 clones, with about nine tenths observed a single time. The sequencing used CD4+ or CD8+ T cells sorted from blood, collected in a trial of the OX40 agonist ivuxolimab. The receptor comes from an adult with an advanced solid tumor such as melanoma, head and neck, liver or kidney cancer.

The CDR3 nucleotides read TGTGCCAGCAGCCACGATGGACCGACAGATACGCAGTATTTT. Amino acid sequence: CASSHDGPTDTQYF. This rearrangement joins TRBV6-4 to TRBJ2-3; D call uncertain. Germline assignment: CDR1 MRHNA and CDR2 SNTAGT. The V end was cut by 6 bases, the J end by 3 bases, with 13 bases between. The CDR3 totals 14 residues.